This paragraph covers one T cell receptor (beta chain) sequence. The antigen it recognizes is unknown. Base qualities are missing; no much larger clone stands one base away. The cohort was made up of approximately 670 healthy bone marrow donors. At the time of sampling, all cohort members were nominally healthy, though unrecorded immune exposures were likely present. The donor tested CMV seronegative and was one of the 352 seronegative cohort members. Every donor gave a peripheral blood sample, and the peripheral blood mononuclear cells from that sample were used for TCR beta sequencing. Genomic DNA extraction from the blood cell samples was performed with the Qiagen DNeasy Blood Extraction Kit. This record comes from a study of cytomegalovirus exposure and HLA in healthy donors (dated by TCRdb to about 2017). About the investigation overall: An earlier analysis of approximately 640 of the donors reported about 250 Gb of sequence data and 117 million unique TCR beta sequences from 190 million or so T cells. In addition to the first cohort of roughly 700 subjects, a separate validation cohort of 100 to 150 different subjects was used. Five DR-DQ haplotypes were handled as single units for association and clustering, since linkage in the cohort was strong. To study patterns of TCR occurrence, a later analysis re-analyzed previously published TCR beta repertoires from around 660 donors and added high-resolution HLA genotyping. In the later analysis, no new phenotypic data were used to find candidate immune exposures; instead, reliance was placed on TCR beta sequences and their occurrence across donors. The study used immunosequencing to profile the T cell repertoires of around 600 subjects and linked those repertoires to cytomegalovirus serostatus. Donor age, sex, ethnicity and CMV serostatus were collected together with the repertoire data. The number of typed donors differed by locus: about 620-640 for A, B, C, DRB1 and DQB1; 522 for DQA1; approximately 600 for DPA1; and 400 to 480 for DPB1. An early release that covered about 640 HLA-typed donors contained around 300 gigabases of sequencing data and 70 million to 100 million unique TCR sequences. Across approximately 400 genotyped donors of the cohort, an average of roughly 250,000 unique TCR beta nucleotide sequences per donor were sequenced, and around 19% of those sequences were non-productive. Class I and class II HLA loci were covered by the typing at four-digit resolution. Genome-wide SNP genotypes for about 60% of the roughly 700 donors were used in a later genetic analysis, which treated that subset as a discovery cohort. Of the roughly 400 genotyped donors, roughly 80% fell in the genetic ancestry cluster associated with self-reported Caucasian donors. All discovery cohort repertoires had been generated using a single sequencing platform. An earlier analysis of 587 of the donors applied high-throughput TCR beta sequencing to assess whether each TCR beta V gene segment acted as functional or pseudogenic. The study was designed to test whether signatures of past pathogen exposure could be identified by cataloging public T cell receptors. To predict cytomegalovirus infection status, the study combined high-throughput TCR immunosequencing, statistical association of individual TCRs with disease status, and machine learning.

Trimming accounts for 0 bases at V and 4 bases at J, while the number of junction bases matched to no gene is 7. From cysteine to phenylalanine, the CDR3 is 17 amino acids long. Solely the CDR3 DNA is kept, with 51 bases framed from the first base. Taken from the germline V gene, the CDR1 and CDR2 loops are SGHTA and FQGNSA. Library method: the immunoSEQ multiplex PCR assay. A mixture of 60 forward primers for TCR Vbeta segments and 13 reverse primers for TCR Jbeta segments was used in the multiplex PCR. A multiplex PCR assay on genomic DNA amplified the CDR3 region of rearranged TCR beta genes. The amplified TCR beta libraries were sequenced on the Illumina HiSeq System as 87-base-pair reads. The source study handled its data this way. Across the 670 or so repertoires, a later analysis counted 80 million or so unique TCR beta chains, approximately 10 million of which were shared by at least two donors. To remove PCR and sequencing errors, raw reads were error-corrected and collapsed into unique sequences using a nearest-neighbor algorithm that merged closely related sequences. CDR3 sequences were aligned to IMGT reference sequences to assign V, D and J gene segments. Each retained sequence needed at least a six-nucleotide match to both a V gene segment and a J gene segment. A rearrangement was called productive if the CDR3 had no stop codons and remained in frame with V and J, and every other rearrangement was called non-productive. CDR3 was defined by IMGT convention, running from the second conserved V-encoded cysteine to the conserved J-encoded phenylalanine. The earlier analysis of about 590 of the donors excluded sequences that lacked an unambiguous match to a single V gene segment. In an earlier analysis of 500 to 750 of the donors, V segments were called functional above 56.7% productive rearrangements and were called segregating when the between-donor standard deviation exceeded 5%. A statistical classification framework was built for diagnosing cytomegalovirus status from the catalog of TCR beta chain sequences. A later analysis assigned V and J genes by comparing TCR nucleotide sequences with IMGT/GENE-DB human TR gene sequences. Using the TCRdist pipeline, a later analysis assigned CDR3 sequences along with most-parsimonious VDJ recombination scenarios. In a later analysis, each TCR beta chain was defined by its CDR3 amino acid sequence together with its V-gene family, and reads without a unique V-gene family were excluded. To address suspected cross-contamination and a sequencing artifact, a later analysis removed 550 to 750 highly shared, low-generation-probability nucleotide sequences. In a later analysis, a clonal expansion index for each public chain was calculated from normalized within-repertoire ranks of inferred template counts. In a later analysis, generation probabilities were computed with a VDJ recombination model fitted to out-of-frame rearrangements, and the resulting probabilities were checked against IGoR. In a later analysis, TCR-TCR, TCR-HLA and TCR-CMV co-occurrence was scored with hypergeometric tests, and a repertoire-size bias correction was applied to TCR pairs. To estimate false discovery rates, a later analysis permuted the HLA or CMV assignments 20 times. In a later analysis, co-occurring TCRs were grouped with DBSCAN, and TCRdist sequence similarity was added when clustering was performed within HLA-allele-positive subsets. Co-occurrence clustering excluded repertoires with fewer than 30,000 or more than 120,000 public chains, plus five with anomalous nucleotide sharing. The immuneACCESS repertoire file appears here via TCRdb, limited to in-frame rearrangements. These files lack a portion of the clones; in checked studies, under half of the deficit traces to unresolved V genes, and the cause of the others is not known. Clone size and the V and J calls come from that table; the DNA yielded D and trimming. For this sample there are around 110,000 clones; 9.5% appear just once. The top ten clones comprise less than 4% of the sample.

Broad study findings and their caveats: In a later analysis, HLA-associated TCR beta chains were found to be more clonally expanded and to have lower generation probabilities than equally common non-associated chains. V-gene and J-gene trimming of TCR beta chains was associated with a missense DCLRE1C variant in a later genetic analysis, and the association was replicated in an independent cohort. A cluster of highly shared sequence variants was judged likely to represent a technical artifact of the sequencing pipeline. In both the original and validation cohorts, the classifier was reported to diagnose cytomegalovirus status with high specificity and sensitivity. HLA typing was unavailable for some donors at each locus, so association tests used only the typed subset. Only TCR beta chains were sequenced in this cohort, and the absence of alpha or paired-chain data limited detectable features. A later genetic analysis reported fewer N-insertions in productive TCRs among donors in an Asian-associated ancestry cluster than the approximately 700-donor mean. Broadly in line with IMGT annotations, most TCR beta V segments showed up in productive rearrangements about 87% or about 30% of the time in an earlier analysis of about 500 of the donors. Most TCR sequences were observed very rarely across donors, whereas some public TCRs were present in many individuals. Several of the top co-occurrence clusters appeared to be linked to parvovirus B19, influenza, CMV and Epstein-Barr virus, according to a later analysis. The authors suggested that the approach could potentially be extended to other disease states and immunological phenotypes. Linkage disequilibrium might explain the correlated functional status among segregating V segments, but an unknown experimental factor could not be ruled out. Most CMV-associated TCR beta chains appeared to be HLA-restricted in a later analysis, and the HLA associations seemed to be driven largely by CMV exposure. The 87-base-pair reads could not distinguish some IMGT-functional V segments, including TRBV6-2 and TRBV6-3, so those segments were excluded. The study gave a list of about 170 TCR beta chains associated with cytomegalovirus. In vitro tests confirmed that a few of the cytomegalovirus-associated TCR beta chains recognize cytomegalovirus antigens. When HLA alleles, especially DR and DQ, strongly co-occurred, TCR associations were difficult to assign to individual alleles. At a false discovery rate of 0.05, a later analysis linked roughly 17,000 TCR beta sequences to specific HLA alleles. Because counts were too low, seventeen rarely observed V segments, including chromosome 9 orphons, were excluded from the earlier analysis of around 590 of the donors. A further reported finding was that TCR beta sequences accurately predicted the HLA-A and HLA-B alleles for most subjects in the first cohort. The presence/absence analyses assumed that sequencing depth was roughly uniform across donors, and that assumption may not be true. In a later analysis, the rate of TCR association differed among HLA loci, with DRB1 alleles having the most associated TCRs and HLA-C alleles having the fewest. CMV serostatus was the only immune exposure information available for the cohort.

The specimen sequenced was PBMCs. The V gene is TRBV7-2 and the J gene is TRBJ1-2; 11 bases in between match TRBD1. This sequence originates from a young man in good health and CMV-seronegative. This receptor carries the CDR3 CASSLATLDRGPYGYTF. DNA sequence: TGTGCCAGCAGCTTAGCAACCTTGGACAGGGGGCCCTATGGCTACACCTTC. Beyond the CDR3, the reference TRBV7-2 and TRBJ1-2 genes provide the residues; the full variable domain reads: GAGVSQSPSNKVTEKGKDVELRCDPISGHTALYWYRQSLGQGLEFLIYFQGNSAPDKSGLPSDRFSAERTGGSVSTLTIQRTQQEDSAVYLCASSLATLDRGPYGYTFGSGTRLTVV.